The entry that follows covers one T cell receptor (beta chain) sequence. What it binds is not known. Sequencing was performed with immunoSEQ multiplex PCR; in TCRdb, only in-frame clones are kept and a portion is missing. The repertoire holds roughly 49,000 clones, with approximately 90% as singletons. There are 11 residues in the CDR3. Germline V CDR1 and CDR2: DFQATT, SNEGSKA (reference sequence). The V and J ends lost 5 bases and 7 bases respectively, with 11 bases between them. Whether given at about 4 or about 12 weeks, second doses were pooled. This sample stems from a study of T cell responses to AZD1222 COVID-19 vaccine. Overall study results and limits: At 160-218 and 743-854, vaccine-associated CD4 TCRs were dominant, and they spanned spike. Nearly half of spike-specific TCRs reportedly go after variant regions that carry no mutations.

The chain employs TRBV20-1 and TRBJ1-2, with D perhaps matching TRBD1 (5 bases). The sequenced sample was peripheral blood, obtained 28 days after the second AZD1222 dose. This TCR was recovered from an adult who received the AZD1222 COVID-19 vaccine. CDR3 residues: CSAFRVSGYTF. CDR3 nucleotides: TGCAGTGCTTTCAGGGTATCTGGCTACACCTTC.